This paragraph reports one T cell receptor (beta chain). The antigen is not known. Germline CDR1 and CDR2: MNHNY and SVGAGI (reference sequence). The V end lost 6 bases, the J end lost 0 bases, and 9 bases lay between the germline ends. This CDR3 is built from 13 residues. These data belong to a study of beta chain features in type 1 diabetes. Study results and caveats: Type 1 diabetes patients had VDJ junctions that carried fewer insertions and more deletions. Shorter TCRB CDR3s, moderately but significantly so, were found in Type 1 diabetes patients in all four CD4+ subsets. Compared with healthy donors, patients appeared to share more similar naive, central memory and regulatory TCRB repertoires.

Investigators reverse transcribed all isolated RNA, so they sequenced expressed TCRB transcripts. Samples of naive, central memory and regulatory T cells yielded a mean of about 3.5 million reads. The method was immunoSEQ multiplex PCR; TCRdb's version includes in-frame clones alone and lacks a portion of them. The data contain around 310,000 clones, approximately 12% of them singletons. Sequenced material: naive CD4+ T cells from blood. The sequence came from a woman between 18 and 29 years old with type 1 diabetes. V usage is TRBV6-6 and J usage is TRBJ2-7; possibly TRBD1 for D (6 bases). CDR3: CASRETGSYEQYF. CDR3 nucleotide sequence: TGTGCCAGCAGAGAGACAGGCTCCTACGAGCAGTACTTC.